Presented here are 21 T cell receptor beta chains from one specimen sequenced in a study of regulatory T cells in long-lasting Graves disease (dated by TCRdb to the early 2020s). Preparation of the library involved multiplex PCR. The reads were generated on an Illumina HiSeq 4000. TCR beta libraries were built with iRepertoire HTBI primers and Arm-PCR amplification of CDR3 regions. Using fastp trimming at Q25 and MiXCR clonotype assembly, TCRdb reanalyzed the public sequencing data and kept in-frame beta chains. All rows with the same CDR3 protein become a single entry with the most common DNA and genes. The sample contains about 420,000 distinct CDR3 sequences, about a sixth of them found a single time. 23% of the sample goes to the ten largest clones. The time point label, as the study defines it: newly diagnosed GD, antithyroid drugs for less than 3 months. RNA was extracted from PBMCs in TRIzol for both TCR sequencing and RNA sequencing.

The data were also submitted as part of a second study, on T cells in Graves' hyperthyroidism and ophthalmopathy.

This specimen was peripheral blood mononuclear cells (PBMCs), taken at new diagnosis, from a patient treated with antithyroid drugs. The receptor source for this set is a woman in her late teens or twenties with Graves disease. Donor details come from another sample of the same person, matched by shared clones.

As for this clonotype: This probably arose from a read error, given a far larger clone one base away. The chain carries TRBV3-1 and TRBJ2-1, with D unresolved. This CDR3 comprises 12 residues. Germline V gives CDR1 LGHDT, CDR2 YNNKEL (reference sequence). With 3 bases removed from V and 10 bases from J, the gap between germline ends came to 10 bases. The CDR3 here is CASSHLDGEQFF. The CDR3 DNA reads as TGTGCCAGCAGCCACCTTGATGGCGAGCAGTTCTTC.

The chain carries TRBV7-8 and TRBJ2-1; 7 nucleotides line up with TRBD1. In germline, CDR1 is SGHVS, CDR2 FQNEAQ. CDR3 size: 14 residues. V gave up 5 bases and J gave up 10 bases; unmatched junction bases: 11. The chain's CDR3 is CASSRETGAWEQFF. The CDR3 DNA is TGTGCCAGCAGCCGGGAAACAGGGGCTTGGGAGCAGTTCTTC.

This clonotype came up many times. J is TRBJ1-1 and V is TRBV12-5; TRBD1 agrees at 9 bases. This CDR3 has 17 amino acids. Trimming took 1 base from V and 1 from J; bases not matched to a gene: 7. Germline V gene sequence: CDR1 LGHNT, CDR2 FRNRAP. CDR3 coding DNA: TGTGCTAGTGGTTTGGCGCGATCGACAGGGGGGAACACTGAAGCTTTCTTT. This encodes CASGLARSTGGNTEAFF.

The table lists this clonotype with a few counts. This chain connects TRBV20-1 to TRBJ2-6, with 7 nucleotides matching TRBD1. Germline values: CDR1 DFQATT, CDR2 SNEGSKA (reference sequence). V gave up 3 bases and J gave up 2 bases; unmatched junction bases: 4. The CDR3 is made up of 15 amino acids. This CDR3 reads CSARTGSPGANVLTF. The DNA of the CDR3 is TGCAGTGCTAGGACAGGGTCCCCTGGGGCCAACGTCCTGACTTTC.

Ten or more counts support this clonotype. This chain joins TRBV18 and TRBJ1-1; D is perhaps TRBD1 (5 bases). The germline V gene encodes CDR1 KGHSH and CDR2 LQKENI. This CDR3 has 17 amino acids. V dropped 3 bases and J dropped 1 base, with 18 bases sitting between them. The CDR3 sequence is CASSPLTGGARNTEAFF. The CDR3 DNA is TGTGCCAGCTCACCCCTCACCGGCGGGGCGCGGAACACTGAAGCTTTCTTT.

This clonotype appeared many times. The gene calls are TRBV29-1 and TRBJ2-1, with D maybe TRBD2 (5 bases). The germline V gene encodes CDR1 SQVTM and CDR2 ANQGSEA. This CDR3 contains 13 residues. The V and J ends lost 1 base and 7 bases respectively, with 11 bases between them. The CDR3 region has the DNA TGCAGCGTTGAAGGTAGGCCGGGGAATGAGCAGTTCTTC. Protein product: CSVEGRPGNEQFF.

This clonotype showed up just a few times. The chain employs TRBV18 and TRBJ2-2; no firm D call. There are 16 residues in the CDR3. CDR1 KGHSH and CDR2 LQKENI come from the germline V gene. V lost 1 base and J lost 4, with 13 bases in between. The CDR3 bases are TGTGCCAGCTCACCACTTTCGGAAAGCGTCACCGGGGAGCTGTTTTTT. This translates into CASSPLSESVTGELFF. The whole variable domain, filled in from reference TRBV18 and TRBJ2-2, reads NAGVMQNPRHLVRRRGQEARLRCSPMKGHSHVYWYRQLPEEGLKFMVYLQKENIIDESGMPKERFSAEFPKEGPSILRIQQVVRGDSAAYFCASSPLSESVTGELFFGEGSRLTVL.

This clonotype was observed at least ten times. The CDR3 here is CSARPGANQPQHF. The CDR3 DNA follows: TGCAGTGCTAGACCGGGGGCCAATCAGCCCCAGCATTTT. The chain is built from TRBV20-1 and TRBJ1-5; perhaps TRBD1 as D (6 bases). From germline, CDR1 is DFQATT and CDR2 SNEGSKA (reference sequence). The V gene lost 2 bases and the J gene lost 3 bases, with 8 bases spanning the gap. CDR3 length: 13 amino acids.

This clonotype occurred many times. The chain couples TRBV18 to TRBJ1-1; a possible D gene is TRBD1 (6 bases). This CDR3 has 17 amino acids. The V gene's germline CDR1 is KGHSH and CDR2 LQKENI. V shed 3 bases and J shed 2 bases, with 19 bases lying between them. The CDR3 bases are TGTGCCAGCTCACCCGACAGGATGGGACAATTAAACACTGAAGCTTTCTTT. Translated: CASSPDRMGQLNTEAFF.

This clonotype turned up a few times. The gene calls are TRBV18 and TRBJ1-2; D is unclear. With 2 bases removed from V and 1 base from J, the gap between germline ends came to 14 bases. The CDR3 totals 16 residues. CDR1 and CDR2 (germline): KGHSH, LQKENI. Written as DNA, the CDR3 is TGTGCCAGCTCACCAGGCGGACCGTCTTTTAACTATGGCTACACCTTC. Translating gives CASSPGGPSFNYGYTF.

Ten or more counts support this clonotype. This CDR3 reads CAIFRGQDYTF. In nucleotides, the CDR3 is TGTGCCATCTTTCGCGGACAAGACTACACCTTC. This chain joins TRBV28 and TRBJ1-2; tentatively, D is TRBD1 (5 bases). V dropped 10 bases and J dropped 10 bases, with 16 bases sitting between them. The CDR3 covers 11 residues. The V gene's germline CDR1 is MDHEN and CDR2 SYDVKM.

This clonotype was found many times. The chain joins TRBV27 to TRBJ2-1; 9 nucleotides align to TRBD2. Germline CDR1 MNHEY, CDR2 SMNVEV (reference sequence). The ends lost 8 bases at V and 6 bases at J; junction bases unmatched: 14. The CDR3 is 16 residues long. CDR3 loop: CASHSPYSGSINEQFF. The CDR3 DNA reads as TGTGCCAGCCACTCCCCCTATAGCGGGAGTATCAATGAGCAGTTCTTC.

Ten or more counts support this clonotype. V gene TRBV7-2 combines with J gene TRBJ2-7; weak D call: TRBD1 (6 bases). This CDR3 region has 16 residues. Trimming pared 2 bases from V and 3 bases from J, leaving 17 bases between. Germline CDR1 and CDR2: SGHTA and FQGNSA. The DNA for the CDR3 is TGTGCCAGCAGCTTAATATCGGACAGCGAACTCTACGAGCAGTACTTC. Translated, it gives CASSLISDSELYEQYF.

This clonotype was picked up many times. This sequence joins TRBV28 and TRBJ1-2; 7 bases line up with TRBD1. The CDR3 extends over 17 amino acids. Unmatched junction bases numbered 12, after V lost 5 bases and J lost 0 bases. Germline V lookup: CDR1 MDHEN, CDR2 SYDVKM. CDR3 region: CASSIYSRGKTNYGYTF. CDR3 bases: TGTGCCAGCAGTATATACTCCAGGGGGAAGACTAACTATGGCTACACCTTC.

This clonotype was observed a few times. This chain uses TRBV27 with TRBJ1-1; D gene uncertain. Germline V gene data show CDR1 as MNHEY and CDR2 as SMNVEV (reference sequence). The germline V and J ends were trimmed by 4 bases and 12 bases, with 12 bases remaining between them. CDR3 length equals 11 residues. The CDR3 region is CASSSRVQTFF. CDR3 DNA sequence: TGTGCCAGCAGTTCTAGGGTGCAAACTTTCTTT.

This clonotype was seen at least ten times. CDR3 sequence (DNA): TGTGCCAGCAGTTTCTCGTCCATGGGTGGCTACACCTTC. Its protein product is CASSFSSMGGYTF. The chain couples TRBV12-3 or TRBV12-4 to TRBJ1-2; D not certain. This CDR3 has 13 amino acids. V gave up 3 bases and J gave up 7 bases, with 12 bases separating them.

The chain links TRBV11-2 to TRBJ2-1; D may be TRBD1 (5 bases). The J call is uncertain, as TRBJ2-5 better fits the DNA end. This CDR3 comprises 15 residues. Germline V gives CDR1 SGHAT, CDR2 FQNNGV. For the CDR3, the DNA is TGTGCCAGCAGCTTGGGGCTAGGGCGAGAAGAGACCCAGTACTTC. Encoded protein: CASSLGLGREETQYF.

This clonotype has a count of ten or more. The rearrangement links TRBV12-3 or TRBV12-4 to TRBJ2-7; D ambiguous. Trimming cost V 5 bases and J 6 bases, with 11 bases left between them. CDR3 length equals 12 residues. The CDR3 coding sequence is TGTGCCAGCAGTATCCTGGGGATCGAGCAGTACTTC. Translating gives CASSILGIEQYF.

This clonotype occurred many times. The chain carries TRBV18 and TRBJ1-1; D gene ambiguous. The CDR3 sequence is 13 residues long. In germline, CDR1 is KGHSH, CDR2 LQKENI. The V and J ends lost 2 bases and 7 bases respectively, with 11 bases between them. CDR3 coding DNA: TGTGCCAGCTCACCAGGACTCGGCGTTGAAGCTTTCTTT. The encoded protein is CASSPGLGVEAFF.

This clonotype has a handful of counts. The chain recombines TRBV27 with TRBJ2-1; TRBD2 matches 9 bases. J lost 9 bases, V lost 6 bases, and 12 bases had no gene match. Germline V gene sequence: CDR1 MNHEY, CDR2 SMNVEV (reference sequence). This CDR3 region has 15 residues. The DNA of the CDR3 is TGTGCCAGCAGCCCCATAGCGGGAGCTATTGGTGAGCAGTTCTTC. Translated, it gives CASSPIAGAIGEQFF.

The rearrangement links TRBV5-1 to TRBJ2-5; D perhaps matches TRBD1 (6 bases). The CDR3 has 15 residues. Germline CDR1 reads SGHRS; CDR2 reads YFSETQ. V was cut by 0 bases and J by 5 bases, with 14 bases left in between. DNA of the CDR3: TGCGCCAGCAGCTTGGCAACAGGGTCTTGGGAGACCCAGTACTTC. It codes for CASSLATGSWETQYF.